Listed below are T cell receptor beta chains from one sample, sequenced in a study of cytomegalovirus exposure and HLA in healthy donors. The assay was immunoSEQ multiplex PCR, and TCRdb's table has in-frame clones only and misses some. This table holds 200,000 to 250,000 clones, about 80% found once. The sample consisted of PBMCs. These TCRs come from a middle-aged woman in good health and CMV-seronegative. Both conserved end residues are part of each CDR3. A D gene is named only where the DNA matches it firmly. Some rows mark clone size as missing; the rest say once, few, many or name a class of expanded clone.

d_gene,len,v_gene,abundance,j_gene,CDR3aa,CDR3nt
-,14,TRBV7-8,few,TRBJ1-3,CASSLQGTANTIYF,TGTGCCAGCAGCCTACAAGGGACTGCAAACACCATATATTTT
-,11,TRBV11-3,-,TRBJ1-1,CASSSDIEAFF,TGTGCCAGCAGCTCGGACATTGAAGCTTTCTTT
-,15,TRBV7-2,-,TRBJ2-5,CASSYFGGNQETQYF,TGTGCCAGCAGCTATTTTGGGGGGAACCAAGAGACCCAGTACTTC
-,14,TRBV6-5,few,TRBJ2-6,CATKRGSGANVLTF,TGTGCCACAAAAAGGGGGTCTGGGGCCAACGTCCTGACTTTC
TRBD2,17,TRBV11-3,-,TRBJ2-5,CASTQGTSGALQETQYF,TGTGCCAGCACCCAAGGGACTAGCGGGGCCCTCCAAGAGACCCAGTACTTC
-,16,TRBV27,-,TRBJ2-3,CASSLRDPMATGTQYF,TGTGCCAGCAGTCTGCGAGACCCAATGGCGACAGGTACGCAGTATTTT
-,14,TRBV6-5,-,TRBJ1-2,CASYGARANYGYTF,TGTGCCAGTTATGGTGCGAGGGCTAACTATGGCTACACCTTC
-,14,TRBV19,-,TRBJ1-1,CASSTGPGSTEAFF,TGTGCCAGTAGTACTGGGCCGGGGAGCACTGAAGCTTTCTTT
TRBD2,19,TRBV9,-,TRBJ2-7,CASSPRRRLAGGKRYEQYF,TGTGCCAGCAGCCCTCGTAGGAGGCTAGCGGGGGGGAAAAGATACGAGCAGTACTTC
-,13,TRBV11-3,few,TRBJ2-5,CASSFGQGETQYF,TGTGCCAGCAGCTTCGGGCAGGGGGAGACCCAGTACTTC
-,14,TRBV15,-,TRBJ1-4,CATSRGTPNEKLFF,TGTGCCACCAGCAGAGGGACACCTAATGAAAAACTGTTTTTT
-,11,TRBV5-1,-,TRBJ1-2,CASRGSRGYTF,TGCGCCAGCAGGGGTTCGAGGGGCTACACCTTC
TRBD1,13,TRBV11-2,-,TRBJ1-2,CASSEDREEGYTF,TGTGCCAGCAGCGAGGACAGGGAAGAAGGCTACACCTTC
TRBD1,15,TRBV30,-,TRBJ2-1,CAWAEGQKPFNEQFF,TGTGCCTGGGCAGAGGGACAGAAGCCCTTCAATGAGCAGTTCTTC
TRBD1,15,TRBV6-6,-,TRBJ1-5,CASSADRVAHQPQHF,TGTGCCAGCAGCGCGGACAGGGTTGCGCATCAGCCCCAGCATTTT
-,11,TRBV7-2,-,TRBJ1-1,CASSSQGEAFF,TGTGCCAGCAGCTCCCAGGGTGAAGCTTTCTTT
-,14,TRBV28,-,TRBJ2-3,CASSLSGSTDTQYF,TGTGCCAGCAGTTTATCGGGGAGCACAGATACGCAGTATTTT